This T cell receptor beta chain comes out of a study of identical twins (dated by TCRdb to the mid-2010s). Background for the entire study: The study deep-sequenced TCR alpha and beta repertoires from monozygotic twins, unrelated adults of various ages and cord blood to test whether fetal clonotypes persist. To rule out contamination, the twin experiments were replicated at different times with different library preparation protocols. General findings and caveats noted by the study authors: In beta out-of-frame sequences, excess twin sharing was weaker, because having fewer shared sequences lowered the signal-to-noise ratio. Abundant cord blood beta clonotypes carried fewer insertions; young adult naive repertoires showed a weaker similar trend, while memory repertoires showed none. Zero-insertion analyses could be partly confounded by invariant T cells such as MAIT and iNKT, although diverse VJ usage argued against such confounding for most clonotypes. Conclusions relied on cross-sectional statistical analysis, since the same donors could not be followed over many years. Out-of-frame TCR alpha sequences shared between twins showed an excess of low generation-probability sequences compared with coincidental sharing between unrelated individuals. In monozygotic twins, out-of-frame TCR alpha sharing was systematically underestimated by recombination models, although the models agreed with sharing between unrelated individuals.

The method behind the library was 5' RACE. TCRdb names Illumina HiSeq 2000 as the instrument used. Template switching added a universal primer binding site, and the final cDNA carried a unique molecular identifier that allowed TCR cDNA molecules to be counted accurately. Specific primers in the conserved constant-segment region were used to synthesize first-strand cDNA for the TCR alpha and beta chains. To control for contamination, each cDNA library was double barcoded with a SMART-Mk sample barcode plus Illumina barcodes. Two successive PCR steps introduced TruSeq adapter sequences along with Illumina sample barcodes. Sequencing of the TCR alpha and beta cDNA libraries was done on the Illumina HiSeq platform using custom primers. Processing in the source paper ran as follows. Unique molecular identifiers were extracted from raw reads with MiGEC, and CDR3 positions were determined with MiXCR. Recombination models were inferred per individual with the repgenHMM and IGoR tools using an EM algorithm. Shared clonotype analysis was performed with the tcR package in R, normalizing sharing by the product of cloneset sizes. To study raw recombination without the effects of thymic and clonal selection, out-of-frame nonproductive sequences were analyzed. TCRdb reworked the public reads: Q25 trimming with fastp, MiXCR clone assembly, productive beta chains retained. Each CDR3 protein gets just one entry, which takes the most common genes and DNA from the rows behind it. These V and J calls originate from TCRdb's pipeline instead of the authors' own analysis. The sample contains fewer than 250,000 distinct CDR3 sequences, 9.4% of them found a single time. The ten largest account for just over 5% of the sample.

This clonotype was seen at least ten times. Its antigen specificity is not known. Per-nucleotide qualities are absent, and no much larger clonotype sits a single base away. Every donor was a healthy Caucasian. Miltenyi CD45RO+ enrichment and human naive T-cell isolation kits were used to isolate memory (CD45RO+) and naive T cells from PBMC. The CDR1 and CDR2 encoded by the germline V gene are LGHNA and YSLEER. The CDR3 contains 16 residues, cysteine and phenylalanine counted. Just CDR3 DNA is preserved here, 48 bases in frame from base 1. The V end gives up 4 bases and the J end 3 bases, leaving 7 bases in the junction not matched to a gene.

This sequence uses TRBV4-3 and TRBJ2-2; 8 central bases correspond to TRBD1. This receptor was obtained from a young woman in good health. The sequenced material came from memory (CD45RO+) T cells sorted from blood. Read against the paper, the sample's cell subset or site label means: CD45RO+ enriched T cells. The sequenced DNA is TGCGCCAGCAGCCGGAAAGGGACAGGACACACCGGGGAGCTGTTTTTT. It encodes CASSRKGTGHTGELFF.